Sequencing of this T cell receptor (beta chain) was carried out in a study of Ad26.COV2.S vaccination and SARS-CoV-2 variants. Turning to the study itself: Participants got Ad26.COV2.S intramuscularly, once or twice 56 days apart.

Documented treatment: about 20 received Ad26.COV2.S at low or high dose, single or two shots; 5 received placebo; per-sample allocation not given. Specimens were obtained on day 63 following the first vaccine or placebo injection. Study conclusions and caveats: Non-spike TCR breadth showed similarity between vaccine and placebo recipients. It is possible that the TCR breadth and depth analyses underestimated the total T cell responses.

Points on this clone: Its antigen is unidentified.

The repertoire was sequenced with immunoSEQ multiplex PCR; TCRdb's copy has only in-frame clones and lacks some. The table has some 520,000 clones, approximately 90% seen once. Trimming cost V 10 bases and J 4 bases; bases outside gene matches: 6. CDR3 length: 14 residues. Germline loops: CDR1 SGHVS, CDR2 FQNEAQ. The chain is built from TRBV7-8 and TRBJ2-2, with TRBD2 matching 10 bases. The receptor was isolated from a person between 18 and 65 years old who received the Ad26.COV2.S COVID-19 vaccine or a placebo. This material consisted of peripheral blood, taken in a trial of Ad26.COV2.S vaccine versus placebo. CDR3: CATILAGSTGELFF. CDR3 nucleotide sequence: TGTGCCACGATACTAGCGGGATCCACCGGGGAGCTGTTTTTT.